Given below is one T cell receptor beta chain in context. The PCR made use of 60 Vbeta and 13 Jbeta primers. The table came from immunoSEQ multiplex PCR; TCRdb's copy has only in-frame clones and leaves some out. This repertoire shows about 31,000 clones, 35% to 55% found once; its top ten account for under 2%. The record originates from a study of cytomegalovirus exposure and HLA in healthy donors. Background on the study: In a previous analysis, more than 90 million unique TCR beta sequences were found from 150 million to 200 million T cells.

Donors likely had unrecorded immune exposures despite being nominally healthy when sampled. V lost 0 bases and J lost 5; bases outside the gene matches: 6. CDR1 SGDLS and CDR2 YYNGEE come from the germline V gene. This CDR3 has 16 residues. The sequence was obtained from a woman aged 45-60 years in good health and CMV-seronegative. Sample: PBMCs. The rearrangement links TRBV9 to TRBJ2-5, with TRBD2 identical over 11 bases. CDR3: CASSVDGTSGRETQYF. In nucleotides, the CDR3 is TGTGCCAGCAGCGTAGATGGGACTAGCGGTAGGGAGACCCAGTACTTC.